The 4 T cell receptor beta chains below come from one sample, sequenced in a study of T-cell reconstitution after alpha-beta-depleted transplantation in children. During its preparation, the TCRbeta library received unique molecular identifiers. Using its own MiXCR run on the PCR reads, TCRdb lists one record per CDR3 protein. The sample carries 580,000 or so distinct CDR3 sequences, 23% recorded once. The sample consisted of PBMCs, mostly from graft donor cells, taken 360 days after TCRalphabeta/CD19-depleted stem cell transplant. All receptors come from a boy less than two years old who had a stem cell transplant for acute myeloid leukemia, so the T cells may come from the graft donor.

This clonotype was detected only a few times. This sequence joins TRBV20-1 and TRBJ2-6; a weak D match, TRBD2 (5 bases). CDR1 is DFQATT, CDR2 SNEGSKA, per germline (reference sequence). CDR3 length equals 14 residues. Written as DNA, the CDR3 is TGCAGGGCGGACTCACACTCTGGGGCCAACGTCCTGACTTTC. This sequence encodes CRADSHSGANVLTF.

This clonotype was detected ten times or more. The chain uses TRBV20-1 and TRBJ2-1; 11 bases map to TRBD2. The J segment lost 9 bases and the V segment lost 6 bases, leaving 10 bases of the junction unmatched. CDR3 length equals 14 residues. The germline gives CDR1 DFQATT, CDR2 SNEGSKA (reference sequence). CDR3 residues: CSAPAGLAGSEQFF. CDR3 nucleotide sequence: TGCAGTGCCCCCGCCGGACTAGCGGGTAGTGAGCAGTTCTTC.

In its sample, this clonotype was seen many times. The CDR3 here is CASSLDRGFGYTF. The CDR3 DNA follows: TGTGCCAGCAGCCTCGACAGGGGTTTTGGCTACACCTTC. The rearrangement joins TRBV6-5 to TRBJ1-2; 8 positions agree with TRBD1. Germline V gives CDR1 MNHEY, CDR2 SVGAGI. This CDR3 has 13 residues. V shed 6 bases and J 7 bases; nucleotides not matched to a gene: 7.

The V call is TRBV5-1, the J call TRBJ2-1, with D possibly being TRBD1 or TRBD2 (7 bases each). The CDR3 covers 16 residues. Looked up from germline, CDR1 is SGHRS and CDR2 is YFSETQ. Between the trimmed V and J ends, which lost 2 bases and 4 bases, there was a span of 16 bases. This CDR3 is CASSFGGTVSYNEQFF. CDR3 nucleotides: TGCGCCAGCAGCTTCGGGGGGACAGTGTCTTACAATGAGCAGTTCTTC. Combining the CDR3 with reference TRBV5-1 and TRBJ2-1 gives the whole variable domain KAGVTQTPRYLIKTRGQQVTLSCSPISGHRSVSWYQQTPGQGLQFLFEYFSETQRNKGNFPGRFSGRQFSNSRSEMNVSTLELGDSALYLCASSFGGTVSYNEQFFGPGTRLTVL.